The rows below give T cell receptor beta chains drawn from one sample of a study of blood T cell repertoires in COVID-19. Data came from immunoSEQ multiplex PCR; TCRdb stores just in-frame clones and leaves some out. There are a few hundred thousand clones in the sample; roughly 89% occur only once, and around 0.84% lies in the top ten. Sequencing was carried out using peripheral blood. These receptors all stem from a man aged 25 to 40 with acute or convalescent COVID-19. Both conserved end residues are part of each CDR3. The D gene is left open where the match is weak. Clone size is given for some rows only: seen once, a few or many times, or a class if the clone is expanded.

clone_size: NA; j_call: TRBJ2-1; v_call: TRBV29-1; d_call: TRBD2; cdr3_nt: TGCAGCGTCGAACGCGGGGGGGGATCCTACAATGAGCAGTTCTTC; cdr3_aa: CSVERGGGSYNEQFF
clone_size: NA; j_call: TRBJ1-2; v_call: TRBV30; d_call: NA; cdr3_nt: TGTGCCTGGGAGGCCTCGACAGTCTATGGCTACACCTTC; cdr3_aa: CAWEASTVYGYTF
clone_size: NA; j_call: TRBJ1-1; v_call: TRBV19; d_call: NA; cdr3_nt: TGTGCCAGTAGTATTCTAGATCCGGCGGTGAACACTGAAGCTTTCTTT; cdr3_aa: CASSILDPAVNTEAFF
clone_size: NA; j_call: TRBJ2-3; v_call: TRBV15; d_call: NA; cdr3_nt: TGTGCCACCAGCAGTTCAGGGGATACGCAGTATTTT; cdr3_aa: CATSSSGDTQYF
clone_size: NA; j_call: TRBJ2-6; v_call: TRBV28; d_call: TRBD1; cdr3_nt: TGTGCCAGCAACAACAGGGGGCGTTACTCTGGGGCCAACGTCCTGACTTTC; cdr3_aa: CASNNRGRYSGANVLTF
clone_size: NA; j_call: TRBJ1-2; v_call: TRBV29-1; d_call: TRBD1; cdr3_nt: TGCAGCGTTGAACAGTTCGCCAGGGGGCGCGGCTACACCTTC; cdr3_aa: CSVEQFARGRGYTF
clone_size: NA; j_call: TRBJ2-2; v_call: TRBV15; d_call: TRBD2; cdr3_nt: TGTGCCACCAGCAGTGGACTAGCGGGAGTCACCGGGGAGCTGTTTTTT; cdr3_aa: CATSSGLAGVTGELFF
clone_size: NA; j_call: TRBJ2-3; v_call: TRBV11-2; d_call: TRBD2; cdr3_nt: TGTGCCAGCAGCTTCACTAGCGGGGATGCTACGCAGTATTTT; cdr3_aa: CASSFTSGDATQYF
clone_size: NA; j_call: TRBJ1-5; v_call: TRBV3-1/TRBV3-2; d_call: NA; cdr3_nt: TGTGCCAGCAGCCAAGATGGCAGTCGTGGCAATCAGCCCCAGCATTTT; cdr3_aa: CASSQDGSRGNQPQHF
clone_size: NA; j_call: TRBJ2-5; v_call: TRBV19; d_call: NA; cdr3_nt: TGTGCCAGTGCGAAACAGGCCACCCAAGAGACCCAGTACTTC; cdr3_aa: CASAKQATQETQYF
clone_size: few; j_call: TRBJ1-2; v_call: TRBV5-1; d_call: TRBD1; cdr3_nt: TGCGCCAGCAGCCGACAGGGAGTCAATGGCTACACCTTC; cdr3_aa: CASSRQGVNGYTF
clone_size: NA; j_call: TRBJ2-3; v_call: TRBV11-2; d_call: TRBD1; cdr3_nt: TGTGCCAGCAGCCCCGACAGGGGCCATACGCAGTATTTT; cdr3_aa: CASSPDRGHTQYF
clone_size: few; j_call: TRBJ1-2; v_call: TRBV29-1; d_call: NA; cdr3_nt: TGCAGCGTTGGGGAGAGCTCAACCTATGGCTACACCTTC; cdr3_aa: CSVGESSTYGYTF
clone_size: NA; j_call: TRBJ2-7; v_call: TRBV25-1; d_call: TRBD1; cdr3_nt: TGTGCCAGCAGGGGAGACAGGGCTTCCTACGAGCAGTACTTC; cdr3_aa: CASRGDRASYEQYF
clone_size: NA; j_call: TRBJ1-5; v_call: TRBV27; d_call: NA; cdr3_nt: TGTGCCAGCAGTCCTTCTAGGTTACAGCCCCAGCATTTT; cdr3_aa: CASSPSRLQPQHF
clone_size: many; j_call: TRBJ1-6; v_call: TRBV19; d_call: TRBD1; cdr3_nt: TGTGCCAGTAGTATTAACAGGGGGCAGGATTCACCCCTCCACTTT; cdr3_aa: CASSINRGQDSPLHF
clone_size: NA; j_call: TRBJ1-5; v_call: TRBV30; d_call: TRBD1; cdr3_nt: TGTGCCTGGAGCCCCGGCGGGACAGGGCATCAGCCCCAGCATTTT; cdr3_aa: CAWSPGGTGHQPQHF
clone_size: NA; j_call: TRBJ1-4; v_call: TRBV19; d_call: NA; cdr3_nt: TGTGCCAGTAGCCCTTTAAATGAAAAACTGTTTTTT; cdr3_aa: CASSPLNEKLFF
clone_size: NA; j_call: TRBJ1-4; v_call: TRBV5-1; d_call: NA; cdr3_nt: TGCGCCAGCAGCTTGTGGCCAGGGGAAAATGAAAAACTGTTTTTT; cdr3_aa: CASSLWPGENEKLFF
clone_size: NA; j_call: TRBJ1-6; v_call: TRBV7-9; d_call: NA; cdr3_nt: TGTGCCAGCACGCGAACAGGCGAAAATTCACCCCTCCACTTT; cdr3_aa: CASTRTGENSPLHF